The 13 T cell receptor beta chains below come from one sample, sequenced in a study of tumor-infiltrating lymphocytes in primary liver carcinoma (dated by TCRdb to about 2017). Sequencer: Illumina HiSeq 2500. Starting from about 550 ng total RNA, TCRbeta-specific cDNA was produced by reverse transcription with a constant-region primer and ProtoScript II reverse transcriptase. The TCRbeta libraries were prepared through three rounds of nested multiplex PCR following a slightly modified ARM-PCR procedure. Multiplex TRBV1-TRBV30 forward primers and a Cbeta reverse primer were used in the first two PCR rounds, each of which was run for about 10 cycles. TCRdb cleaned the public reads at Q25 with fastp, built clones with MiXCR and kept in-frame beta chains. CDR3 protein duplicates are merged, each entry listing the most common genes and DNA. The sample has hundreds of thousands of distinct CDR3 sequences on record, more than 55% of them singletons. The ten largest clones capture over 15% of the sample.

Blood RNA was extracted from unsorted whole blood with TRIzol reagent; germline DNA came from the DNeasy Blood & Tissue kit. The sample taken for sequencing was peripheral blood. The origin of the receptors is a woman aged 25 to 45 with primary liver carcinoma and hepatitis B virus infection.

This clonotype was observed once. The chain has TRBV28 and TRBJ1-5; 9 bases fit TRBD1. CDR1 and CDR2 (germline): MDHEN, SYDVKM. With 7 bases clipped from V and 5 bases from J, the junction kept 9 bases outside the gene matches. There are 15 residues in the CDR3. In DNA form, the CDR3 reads TGTGCCAGCACCCCCAGGGGACAGGGATATCAGCCCCAGCATTTT. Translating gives CASTPRGQGYQPQHF. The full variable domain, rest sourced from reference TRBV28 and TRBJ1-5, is DVKVTQSSRYLVKRTGEKVFLECVQDMDHENMFWYRQDPGLGLRLIYFSYDVKMKEKGDIPEGYSVSREKKERFSLILESASTNQTSMYLCASTPRGQGYQPQHFGDGTRLSIL.

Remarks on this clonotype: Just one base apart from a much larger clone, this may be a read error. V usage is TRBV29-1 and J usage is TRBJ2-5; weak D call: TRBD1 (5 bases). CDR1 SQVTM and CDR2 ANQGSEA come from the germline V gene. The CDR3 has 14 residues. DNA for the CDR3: TGCAGCGTTGCGGTGCCAGGGAAAATGGAGACCCAGTGCTTC. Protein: CSVAVPGKMETQCF. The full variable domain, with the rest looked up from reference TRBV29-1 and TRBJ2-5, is SAVISQKPSRDICQRGTSLTIQCQVDSQVTMMFWYRQQPGQSLTLIATANQGSEATYESGFVIDKFPISRPNLTFSTLTVSNMSPEDSSIYLCSVAVPGKMETQCFGPGTRLLVL.

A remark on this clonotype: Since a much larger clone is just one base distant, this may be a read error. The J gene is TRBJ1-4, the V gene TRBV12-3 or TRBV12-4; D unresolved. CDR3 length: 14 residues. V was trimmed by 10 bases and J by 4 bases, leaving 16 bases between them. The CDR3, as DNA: TGTGCCAACAGCGAAGGACGGCTTAATGAAAAACTGTTTTTT. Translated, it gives CANSEGRLNEKLFF.

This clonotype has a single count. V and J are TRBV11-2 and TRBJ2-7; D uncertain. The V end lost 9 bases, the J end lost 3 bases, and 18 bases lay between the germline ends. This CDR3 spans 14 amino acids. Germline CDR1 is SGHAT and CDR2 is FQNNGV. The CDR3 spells CASTPLMGGYEQYF. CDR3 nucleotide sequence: TGTGCCAGTACTCCGTTAATGGGCGGCTACGAGCAGTACTTC.

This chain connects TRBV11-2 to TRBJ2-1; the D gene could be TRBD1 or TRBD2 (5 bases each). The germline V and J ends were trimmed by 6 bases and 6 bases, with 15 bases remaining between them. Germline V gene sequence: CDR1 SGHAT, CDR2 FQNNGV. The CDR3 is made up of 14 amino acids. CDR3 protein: CASSPVPGGNEQFF. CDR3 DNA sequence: TGTGCCAGCAGTCCTGTCCCTGGGGGCAATGAGCAGTTCTTC.

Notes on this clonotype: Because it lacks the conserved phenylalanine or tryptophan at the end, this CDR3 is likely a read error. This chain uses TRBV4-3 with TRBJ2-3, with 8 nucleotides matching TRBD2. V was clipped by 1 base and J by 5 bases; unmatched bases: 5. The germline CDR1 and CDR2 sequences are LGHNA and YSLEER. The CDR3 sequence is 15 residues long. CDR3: CASSQAGLAVDTQYS. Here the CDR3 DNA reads TGCGCCAGCAGCCAAGCTGGACTAGCAGTAGATACGCAGTATTCT.

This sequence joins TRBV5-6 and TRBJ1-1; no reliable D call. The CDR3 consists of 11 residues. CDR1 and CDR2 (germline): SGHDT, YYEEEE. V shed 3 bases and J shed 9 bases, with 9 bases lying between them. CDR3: CASSWASKAFF. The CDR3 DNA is TGTGCCAGCAGCTGGGCGAGCAAAGCTTTCTTT.

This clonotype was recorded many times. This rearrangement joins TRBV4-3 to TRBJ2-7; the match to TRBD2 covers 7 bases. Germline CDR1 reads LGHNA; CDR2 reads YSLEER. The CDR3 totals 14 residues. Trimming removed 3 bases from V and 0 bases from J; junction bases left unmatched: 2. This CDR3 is CASSQSGISYEQYF. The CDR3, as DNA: TGCGCCAGCAGCCAGAGCGGGATCTCCTACGAGCAGTACTTC.

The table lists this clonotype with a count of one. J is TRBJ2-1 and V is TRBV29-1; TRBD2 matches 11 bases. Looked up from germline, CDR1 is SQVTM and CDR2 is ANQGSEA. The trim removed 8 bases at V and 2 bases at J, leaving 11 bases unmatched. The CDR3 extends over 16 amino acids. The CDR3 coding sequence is TGCAGCCGTCGAATAGCGGGAGGGCCTCCCTACAATGAGCAGTTCTTC. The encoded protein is CSRRIAGGPPYNEQFF.

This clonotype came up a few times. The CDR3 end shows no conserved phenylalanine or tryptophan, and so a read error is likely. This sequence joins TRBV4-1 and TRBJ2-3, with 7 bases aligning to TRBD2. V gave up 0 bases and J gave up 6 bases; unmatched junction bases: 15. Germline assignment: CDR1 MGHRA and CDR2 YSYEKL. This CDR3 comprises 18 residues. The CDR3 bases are TGCGCCAGCAGCCAAGAGGTTAGCGGGTACCCAATGGGTGATACGCAGTATTTG. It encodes CASSQEVSGYPMGDTQYL.

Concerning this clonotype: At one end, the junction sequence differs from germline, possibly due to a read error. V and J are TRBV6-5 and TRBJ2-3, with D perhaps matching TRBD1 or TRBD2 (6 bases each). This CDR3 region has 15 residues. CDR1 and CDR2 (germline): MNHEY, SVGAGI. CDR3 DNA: TGTGCCGGCAGTAGGGGGGTAGTCCCCACAGATACGCAGTATTTT. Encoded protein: CAGSRGVVPTDTQYF.

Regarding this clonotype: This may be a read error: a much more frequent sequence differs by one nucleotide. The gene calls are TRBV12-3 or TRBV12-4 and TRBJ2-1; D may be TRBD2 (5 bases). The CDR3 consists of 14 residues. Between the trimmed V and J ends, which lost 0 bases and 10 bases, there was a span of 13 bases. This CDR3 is CASSLAGVWKEQFF. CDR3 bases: TGTGCCAGCAGTTTAGCGGGAGTTTGGAAAGAGCAGTTCTTC.

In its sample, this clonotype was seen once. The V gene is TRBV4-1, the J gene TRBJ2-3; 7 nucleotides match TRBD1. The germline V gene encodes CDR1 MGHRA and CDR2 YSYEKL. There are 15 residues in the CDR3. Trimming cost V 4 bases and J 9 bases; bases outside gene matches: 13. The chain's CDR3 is CASSRGPGQSGTQYF. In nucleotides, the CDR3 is TGCGCCAGCAGCCGCGGACCGGGACAGTCCGGCACGCAGTATTTT.